This TCR beta chain was sequenced in a study of cytomegalovirus exposure and HLA in healthy donors. This CDR3 region has 12 residues. J lost 8 bases, V lost 4 bases, and 1 base had no gene match. Germline CDR1 is MGHRA and CDR2 is YSYEKL. PCR amplification relied on 60 Vbeta primers (plus 13 Jbeta primers). The table came from immunoSEQ multiplex PCR; TCRdb's copy has only in-frame clones and leaves some out. The table records 120,000 or so clones, 77% of them present only once. Overall study results and limits: In an earlier analysis, about 87% or about 30%: the productive usage of most TCR beta V segments.

Points on this clone: The antigen is not known.

The chain combines TRBV4-1 with TRBJ1-2; 10 bases fit TRBD1. The sequenced sample consisted of PBMCs. The sequence derives from a man younger than 35 in good health and CMV-seropositive. CDR3 DNA: TGCGCCAGCAGCCGGACAGGGGGGGGCTACACCTTC. Its protein is CASSRTGGGYTF.